This is a list of T cell receptor beta chains from one sample in a study of OX40 agonist ivuxolimab in advanced cancers. The data were produced by immunoSEQ multiplex PCR, yet TCRdb's version contains in-frame clones alone and is incomplete. The sample yields about 50,000 clones, 70% to 90% seen once. The starting material was CD4+ or CD8+ T cells sorted from blood, obtained in a trial of the OX40 agonist ivuxolimab. The receptors originated from an adult with an advanced solid tumor such as melanoma, head and neck, liver or kidney cancer. CDR3s include the opening cysteine and the closing phenylalanine or tryptophan. D genes are given only for firm matches. Rows give clone size only sometimes, using once, few, many, or a class for an expanded clone.

v_call	j_call	clone_size	d_call	cdr3_aa	cdr3_nt
TRBV18	TRBJ2-3	.	TRBD1	CASLAGDRSTDTQYF	TGTGCCAGCTTAGCCGGGGACAGGAGCACAGATACGCAGTATTTT
TRBV19	TRBJ2-5	.	.	CASSIPQALETQYF	TGTGCCAGTAGTATACCACAGGCCCTGGAGACCCAGTACTTC
TRBV4-1	TRBJ2-5	.	.	CASSQGRQETQYF	TGCGCCAGCAGCCAGGGGAGACAAGAGACCCAGTACTTC
TRBV4-1	TRBJ2-5	.	.	CASSQDIAETQYF	TGCGCCAGCAGCCAAGATATCGCAGAGACCCAGTACTTC
TRBV19	TRBJ2-7	.	TRBD1	CASSRGQGGSYEQYF	TGTGCCAGTAGTCGGGGACAGGGAGGGTCCTACGAGCAGTACTTC
TRBV19	TRBJ1-1	.	.	CASRFRVENTEAFF	TGTGCCAGTAGGTTCAGAGTCGAGAACACTGAAGCTTTCTTT
TRBV6-5	TRBJ2-3	.	.	CASGRRTDTQYF	TGTGCCAGCGGGAGACGCACAGATACGCAGTATTTT
TRBV9	TRBJ2-2	.	.	CASSVAAPPNTGELFF	TGTGCCAGCAGCGTAGCTGCCCCGCCGAACACCGGGGAGCTGTTTTTT
TRBV7-2	TRBJ2-2	.	.	CASSLYSGAATGELFF	TGTGCCAGCAGCTTATATTCGGGGGCGGCCACCGGGGAGCTGTTTTTT
TRBV5-1	TRBJ2-7	.	.	CASSLEAGQKYEQYF	TGCGCCAGCAGCTTGGAGGCAGGGCAGAAGTACGAGCAGTACTTC
TRBV4-1	TRBJ1-4	.	.	CASSQDTGPATNEKLFF	TGCGCCAGCAGCCAAGATACGGGCCCAGCAACTAATGAAAAACTGTTTTTT
TRBV30	TRBJ1-2	once	.	CAWSVEDRGYTF	TGTGCCTGGAGTGTGGAGGACCGAGGCTACACCTTC
TRBV7-2	TRBJ1-6	.	.	CASSLGRVGNSPLHF	TGTGCCAGCAGCTTAGGAAGGGTGGGAAATTCACCCCTCCACTTT
TRBV7-2	TRBJ1-2	.	TRBD1	CASSLADHRDREGYTF	TGTGCCAGCAGCTTAGCGGACCACCGGGACAGGGAGGGCTACACCTTC
TRBV4-3	TRBJ1-2	.	TRBD1	CASSQTQGGGYTF	TGCGCCAGCAGCCAAACACAGGGGGGAGGCTACACCTTC
TRBV6-6	TRBJ1-5	.	.	CASSYGKGQPQHF	TGTGCCAGCAGTTACGGGAAAGGACAGCCCCAGCATTTT
TRBV11-2	TRBJ2-1	.	TRBD2	CASSPGLAGDEQFF	TGTGCCAGCAGCCCGGGACTAGCGGGGGATGAGCAGTTCTTC
TRBV10-2	TRBJ2-3	.	.	CASSELPGPSTDTQYF	TGCGCCAGCAGTGAGTTGCCAGGCCCTAGCACAGATACGCAGTATTTT
TRBV9	TRBJ2-3	.	TRBD2	CASSFAGTSGKTSTDTQYF	TGTGCCAGCAGCTTCGCCGGGACTAGCGGGAAAACTAGCACAGATACGCAGTATTTT
TRBV5-1	TRBJ2-5	.	.	CASSPQPTQETQYF	TGCGCCAGCAGCCCACAGCCGACCCAGGAGACCCAGTACTTC
TRBV5-6	TRBJ1-6	.	.	CASSLIRGEGPSPLHF	TGTGCCAGCAGCTTAATAAGGGGCGAAGGACCTTCACCCCTCCACTTT
TRBV4-1	TRBJ2-2	.	TRBD2	CASSQPRGGARAGELFF	TGCGCCAGCAGCCAACCTCGGGGGGGGGCGCGTGCCGGGGAGCTGTTTTTT
TRBV5-1	TRBJ1-4	once	.	CASSLDLRAANEKLFF	TGCGCCAGCAGCTTGGATCTCCGGGCAGCTAATGAAAAACTGTTTTTT
TRBV6-1	TRBJ1-2	.	.	CASSEGGGGYTF	TGTGCCAGCAGTGAAGGAGGGGGAGGCTACACCTTC
TRBV19	TRBJ2-5	.	.	CASSTKQGGRSQETQYF	TGTGCCAGTAGTACAAAACAGGGAGGGAGAAGCCAAGAGACCCAGTACTTC
TRBV29-1	TRBJ2-7	.	TRBD2	CSVESSGFSEQYF	TGCAGCGTTGAGTCTAGCGGGTTCTCCGAGCAGTACTTC
TRBV27	TRBJ1-4	.	.	CASRGATTNEKLFF	TGTGCCAGCCGCGGGGCTACAACTAATGAAAAACTGTTTTTT
TRBV5-1	TRBJ2-7	.	.	CASRMLSSYEQYF	TGCGCCAGCAGGATGTTGAGCTCCTACGAGCAGTACTTC
TRBV4-3	TRBJ1-2	.	TRBD1	CASRLLAGGGYTF	TGCGCCAGCAGGTTGCTCGCAGGGGGTGGCTACACCTTC
TRBV28	TRBJ2-1	.	TRBD2	CASLSLAGGYNEQFF	TGTGCCAGCCTCTCTCTAGCGGGGGGGTACAATGAGCAGTTCTTC
TRBV29-1	TRBJ2-3	.	.	CSVEGGPTDTQYF	TGCAGCGTTGAAGGAGGCCCCACAGATACGCAGTATTTT
TRBV7-3	TRBJ2-4	.	.	CASSDRPGTLQYF	TGTGCCAGCAGCGACCGACCGGGCACACTTCAGTACTTC
TRBV7-2	TRBJ1-2	.	.	CASSLGFRSGGYTF	TGTGCCAGCAGCCTAGGGTTCAGATCGGGTGGCTACACCTTC
TRBV11-2	TRBJ2-2	.	.	CAFGGTGELFF	TGTGCCTTCGGGGGCACCGGGGAGCTGTTTTTT
TRBV7-9	TRBJ2-2	few	.	CASSPYWGGNTGELFF	TGTGCCAGCAGCCCTTACTGGGGAGGTAACACCGGGGAGCTGTTTTTT
TRBV4-1	TRBJ1-4	.	TRBD1	CASSRIPGQGNEKLFF	TGCGCCAGCAGCCGTATCCCCGGACAGGGAAATGAAAAACTGTTTTTT
TRBV7-2	TRBJ1-6	few	.	CASSPGTVKSPLHF	TGTGCCAGCAGCCCCGGGACGGTAAAGTCACCCCTCCACTTT
TRBV7-9	TRBJ1-4	.	.	CASSLGQQWNEKLFF	TGTGCCAGCAGCTTAGGTCAGCAGTGGAATGAAAAACTGTTTTTT
TRBV2	TRBJ2-5	.	TRBD1	CASSEKGGQGETQYF	TGTGCCAGCAGCGAAAAGGGGGGACAGGGGGAGACCCAGTACTTC
TRBV6-1	TRBJ1-1	.	TRBD1	CASNRQGNTEAFF	TGTGCCAGCAACAGACAGGGGAACACTGAAGCTTTCTTT
TRBV4-3	TRBJ1-2	.	.	CASSQEGGAYGYTF	TGCGCCAGCAGCCAAGAGGGAGGCGCGTATGGCTACACCTTC
TRBV5-1	TRBJ2-7	.	TRBD1	CASSLGLVLGTATYEQYF	TGCGCCAGCAGCTTGGGATTAGTCTTAGGGACAGCTACCTACGAGCAGTACTTC
TRBV6-1	TRBJ2-7	.	.	CASSASGTTILEQYF	TGTGCCAGCAGTGCGTCCGGGACGACAATACTCGAGCAGTACTTC
TRBV25-1	TRBJ1-2	.	.	CASSVSGYYGYTF	TGTGCCAGCAGTGTTTCGGGCTACTATGGCTACACCTTC
TRBV6-5	TRBJ2-7	.	.	CATQRGDRVYEQYF	TGTGCCACCCAAAGGGGCGACAGAGTCTACGAGCAGTACTTC
TRBV19	TRBJ1-4	.	.	CASSIWVGEKLFF	TGTGCCAGTAGTATCTGGGTAGGAGAAAAACTGTTTTTT
TRBV7-3	TRBJ2-3	.	.	CASSSDWGDTQYF	TGTGCCAGCAGCTCCGACTGGGGGGATACGCAGTATTTT
TRBV6-5	TRBJ2-7	.	.	CASKGDHYEQYF	TGTGCCAGCAAGGGGGACCACTACGAGCAGTACTTC